This entry lists 6 T cell receptor beta chains sequenced from one sample in a study of brain T cells in children with intractable seizures. Time point here: blood from clinic visit 5 months post-surgery; TSC patient then seizure free. Sequenced by immunoSEQ multiplex PCR; TCRdb stores in-frame clones only, minus some. Of about 340,000 clones in the sample, 93% were seen once. The sequencing used peripheral blood, collected roughly 5 months after surgery. Source of these receptors: a boy in the first two years of life with tuberous sclerosis and intractable seizures.

This chain links TRBV28 with TRBJ1-6; tentative D call: TRBD1 (5 bases). The CDR3 is 17 amino acids. Germline loops: CDR1 MDHEN, CDR2 SYDVKM. The V end lost 6 bases, the J end lost 11 bases, and 26 bases lay between the germline ends. The CDR3, as DNA: TGTGCCAGCAGAAATCTAATGGGTGGCAGGGTCTCGGCACCCCTCCACTTT. This translates into CASRNLMGGRVSAPLHF.

The chain employs TRBV9 and TRBJ1-4; 10 nucleotides match TRBD1. Germline lookup yields CDR1 SGDLS and CDR2 YYNGEE. The length of the CDR3 is 13 residues. V lost 3 bases, J lost 7 bases, and 0 bases stayed unmatched. CDR3 sequence reads: CASSGDRGEKLFF. DNA of the CDR3: TGTGCCAGCAGCGGGGACAGGGGTGAAAAACTGTTTTTT.

V gene TRBV5-4 combines with J gene TRBJ2-2; D is uncertain. CDR1 is SGHNT, CDR2 YYREEE, per germline (reference sequence). CDR3 length equals 15 residues. V lost 0 bases and J lost 5, with 11 bases in between. The CDR3 here is CASSLEPPGTGELFF. CDR3 in DNA: TGTGCCAGCAGCTTGGAGCCCCCCGGGACCGGGGAGCTGTTTTTT.

This clone was picked up one time. The V call is TRBV5-1, the J call TRBJ2-5, with D unclear. The CDR3 contains 13 residues. Germline CDR1 and CDR2: SGHRS and YFSETQ. Trimming took off 4 bases at V and 4 bases at J, with 11 bases between the two ends. CDR3 nucleotides: TGCGCCAGCAGCACCGGGTCATCAGAGACCCAGTACTTC. Translation: CASSTGSSETQYF.

This chain connects TRBV7-8 to TRBJ1-2, with 12 positions matching TRBD1. The J segment lost 7 bases and the V segment lost 4 bases, leaving 7 bases of the junction unmatched. Germline assignment: CDR1 SGHVS and CDR2 FQNEAQ. This CDR3 contains 15 residues. Here the CDR3 DNA reads TGTGCCAGCAGCTCCCGGGACAGGGGGCATTTTGGCTACACCTTC. This sequence encodes CASSSRDRGHFGYTF.

V is TRBV2 and J is TRBJ2-5; D unclear. Looked up from germline, CDR1 is SNHLY and CDR2 is FYNNEI. This CDR3 contains 12 residues. Trimming shortened V by 2 bases and J by 3 bases, and 4 bases separated the two germline ends. The CDR3 protein is CASSEREETQYF. As DNA, the CDR3 is TGTGCCAGCAGTGAACGGGAAGAGACCCAGTACTTC.